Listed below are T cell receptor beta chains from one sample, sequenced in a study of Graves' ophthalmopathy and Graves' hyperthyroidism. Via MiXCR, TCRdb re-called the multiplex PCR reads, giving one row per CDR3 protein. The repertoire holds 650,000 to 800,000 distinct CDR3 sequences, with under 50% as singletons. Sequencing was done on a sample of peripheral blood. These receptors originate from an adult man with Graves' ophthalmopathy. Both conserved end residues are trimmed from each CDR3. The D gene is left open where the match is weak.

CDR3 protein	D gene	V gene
ASSLGGTQNYGYT	.	TRBV7-4
ASSRDTSNTGELF	.	TRBV4-1
ASSSWTGGDYEEY	TRBD1	TRBV7-2
ASSFGAWRLGETQY	.	TRBV5-1
ASSPGQFSNQPQH	.	TRBV28
AIVLGSYNSPLH	.	TRBV12-3/TRBV12-4
ATSRDMGLGEKQETQY	.	TRBV15
ASSLGVQSSPLH	.	TRBV7-3
ATAPGGRGYT	.	TRBV24-1
AIRNWKGPNQPQH	.	TRBV10-3
ASSLRLGGNVLT	.	TRBV11-1
CVPLPSTDTQY	.	TRBV20-1
ASSQRTGGGEKLF	TRBD1	TRBV9
ASSQEWDSEAF	TRBD1	TRBV14
SASRVLPLGKLF	.	TRBV20-1
ASDSVNTEAF	.	TRBV6-1
ASSASGDSNQPQH	.	TRBV9
ASRASAEQF	.	TRBV12-3/TRBV12-4
ASSLLTGRDTIY	TRBD1	TRBV7-9
ASSFGSGNYGYT	.	TRBV14
ASKGGSLLYEQY	.	TRBV6-6
ASRWARSGEKLF	.	TRBV5-8
SSFDRVGEQY	TRBD1	TRBV29-1
ASSHGRGVYEQF	.	TRBV4-1